This T cell receptor (beta chain) was observed in a study of CD8+CD57+ T cells in acquired aplastic anemia. Overall study context: Recorded DNA amounts for sorted CD4+ and CD8+ cells had an average of approximately 3 ug. CD4+ cell libraries from healthy donors averaged roughly 10 million reads.

The CDR3 is 14 residues long. The V end was cut by 9 bases, the J end by 0 bases, with 14 bases between. Germline CDR1 is SGHDT and CDR2 is YYEEEE. Findings and limits, study-wide: Patients and controls turned out to have approximately 29 CD8+ CDR3 sequences in common. CD8+ Simpson's diversity in patients was not significantly different from that in controls.

CDR3 and TCR beta VDJ profiling relied on genomic DNA as the template. Using its own MiXCR run on the reads, TCRdb lists one record per CDR3 protein. The sample holds hundreds of thousands of distinct CDR3 sequences, around 68% seen once. This clonotype was seen more than once but under ten times. The antigen remains unidentified. This may arise from a read error, as a much more abundant clone is one base away. The chain combines TRBV5-6 with TRBJ2-3; tentatively, D is TRBD1 (6 bases). The sequencing sample was made of sorted CD4+, CD8+, or CD8+CD57+ T cells (not recorded which) from PBMCs. This receptor was identified in a human donor in good health, serving as a control. Here the CDR3 reads CANIPTGSTDTQYF. CDR3 nucleotide sequence: TGTGCCAACATACCAACAGGGAGCACAGATACGCAGTATTTT.